This T cell receptor (beta chain) was found in a study of blood T cell repertoires in COVID-19. Sequenced by immunoSEQ multiplex PCR; TCRdb stores in-frame clones only, minus some. Altogether 150,000 to 200,000 clones are present, just over 85% being singletons, with the ten largest covering more than 7.5%. The CDR3 totals 15 residues. The V gene lost 4 bases and the J gene lost 5 bases, with 17 bases spanning the gap. Germline assignment: CDR1 SGHDN and CDR2 FVKESK. The TCR was taken from a man aged 45 to 65 with active or convalescent COVID-19. The chain joins TRBV14 to TRBJ1-1; maybe TRBD1 (6 bases). The sample consisted of peripheral blood. The DNA for the CDR3 is TGTGCCAGCAGCCCTCAGGGGTCGTGGGGTACTGAAGCTTTCTTT. The encoded protein is CASSPQGSWGTEAFF.